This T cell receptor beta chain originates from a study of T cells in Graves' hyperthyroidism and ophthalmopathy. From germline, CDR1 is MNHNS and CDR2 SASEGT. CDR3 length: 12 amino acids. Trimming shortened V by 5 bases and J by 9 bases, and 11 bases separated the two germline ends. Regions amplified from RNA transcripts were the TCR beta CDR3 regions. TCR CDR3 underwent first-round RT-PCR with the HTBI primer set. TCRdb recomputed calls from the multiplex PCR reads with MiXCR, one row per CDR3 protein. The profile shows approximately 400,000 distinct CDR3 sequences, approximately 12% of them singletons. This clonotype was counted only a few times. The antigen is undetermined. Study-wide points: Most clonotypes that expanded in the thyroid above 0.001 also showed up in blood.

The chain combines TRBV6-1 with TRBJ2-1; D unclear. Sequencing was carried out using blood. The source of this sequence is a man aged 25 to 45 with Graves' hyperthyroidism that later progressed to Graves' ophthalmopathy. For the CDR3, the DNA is TGTGCCAGCAGTCTCCGCACCGGTGAGCAGTTCTTC. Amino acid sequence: CASSLRTGEQFF.